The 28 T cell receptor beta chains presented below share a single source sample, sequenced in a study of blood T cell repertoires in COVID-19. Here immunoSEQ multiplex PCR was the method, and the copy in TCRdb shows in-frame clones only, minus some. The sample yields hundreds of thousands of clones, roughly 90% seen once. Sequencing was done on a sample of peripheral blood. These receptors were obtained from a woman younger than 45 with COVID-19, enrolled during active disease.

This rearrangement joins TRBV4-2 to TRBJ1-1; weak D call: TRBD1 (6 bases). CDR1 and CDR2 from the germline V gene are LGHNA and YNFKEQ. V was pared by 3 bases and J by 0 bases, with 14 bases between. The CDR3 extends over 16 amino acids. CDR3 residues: CASSQTNRVLNTEAFF. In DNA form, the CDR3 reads TGTGCCAGCAGCCAGACTAACAGGGTCTTGAACACTGAAGCTTTCTTT.

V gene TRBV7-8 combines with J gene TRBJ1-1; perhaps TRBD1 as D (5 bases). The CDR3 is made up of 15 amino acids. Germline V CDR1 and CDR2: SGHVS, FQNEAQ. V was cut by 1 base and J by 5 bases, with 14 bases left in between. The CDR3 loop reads CASSLVQVRGTEAFF. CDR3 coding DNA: TGTGCCAGCAGCTTAGTTCAGGTCCGGGGGACTGAAGCTTTCTTT.

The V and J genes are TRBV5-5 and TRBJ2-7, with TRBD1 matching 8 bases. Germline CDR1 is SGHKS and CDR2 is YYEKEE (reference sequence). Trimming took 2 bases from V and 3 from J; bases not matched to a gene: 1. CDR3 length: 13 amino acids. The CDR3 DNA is TGTGCCAGCAGCTTAACAGGGGGCTACGAGCAGTACTTC. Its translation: CASSLTGGYEQYF. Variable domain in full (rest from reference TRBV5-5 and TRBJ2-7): DAGVTQSPTHLIKTRGQQVTLRCSPISGHKSVSWYQQVLGQGPQFIFQYYEKEERGRGNFPDRFSARQFPNYSSELNVNALLLGDSALYLCASSLTGGYEQYFGPGTRLTVT.

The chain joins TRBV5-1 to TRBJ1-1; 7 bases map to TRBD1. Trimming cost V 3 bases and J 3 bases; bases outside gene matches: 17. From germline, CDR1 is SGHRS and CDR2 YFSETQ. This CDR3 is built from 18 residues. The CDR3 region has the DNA TGCGCCAGCAGCTCCCGGGAACGGGGACAGAGGTATGACACTGAAGCTTTCTTT. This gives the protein CASSSRERGQRYDTEAFF.

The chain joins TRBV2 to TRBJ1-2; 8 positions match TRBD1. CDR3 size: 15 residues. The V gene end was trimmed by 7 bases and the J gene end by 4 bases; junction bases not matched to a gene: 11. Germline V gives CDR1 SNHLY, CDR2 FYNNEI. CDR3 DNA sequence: TGTGCCAGCACCAATCCGACAGGGGCGACCTATGGCTACACCTTC. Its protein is CASTNPTGATYGYTF. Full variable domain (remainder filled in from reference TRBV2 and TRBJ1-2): EPEVTQTPSHQVTQMGQEVILRCVPISNHLYFYWYRQILGQKVEFLVSFYNNEISEKSEIFDDQFSVERPDGSNFTLKIRSTKLEDSAMYFCASTNPTGATYGYTFGSGTRLTVV.

The CDR3: CASSHGQGLDTQYF. CDR3 in DNA: TGTGCCAGCAGCCACGGACAGGGTCTAGATACGCAGTATTTT. This sequence joins TRBV27 and TRBJ2-3; TRBD1 aligns across 8 bases. The ends lost 6 bases at V and 5 bases at J; junction bases unmatched: 7. Germline-derived CDR1 and CDR2 are MNHEY and SMNVEV (reference sequence). CDR3 length: 14 amino acids.

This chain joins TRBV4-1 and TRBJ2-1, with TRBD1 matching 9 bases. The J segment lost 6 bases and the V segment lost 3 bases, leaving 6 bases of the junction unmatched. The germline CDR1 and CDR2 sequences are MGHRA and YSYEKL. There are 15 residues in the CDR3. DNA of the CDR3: TGCGCCAGCAGCCAGCACACAGGGGGCTCCAATGAGCAGTTCTTC. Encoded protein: CASSQHTGGSNEQFF.

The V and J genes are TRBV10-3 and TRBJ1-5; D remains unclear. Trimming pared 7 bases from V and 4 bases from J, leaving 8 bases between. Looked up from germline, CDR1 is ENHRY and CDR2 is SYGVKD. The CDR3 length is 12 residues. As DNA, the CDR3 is TGTGCCATCAATGCAGATAATCAGCCCCAGCATTTT. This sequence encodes CAINADNQPQHF.

The CDR3 protein is CASSNRQGPSSYEQYV. The CDR3 DNA reads TGCGCCAGCAGCAATAGACAGGGGCCGAGCTCCTACGAGCAGTACGTC. The rearrangement links TRBV5-1 to TRBJ2-7; 8 bases are shared with TRBD1. V trimming: 4 bases; J trimming: 0 bases; junction bases outside the gene matches: 9. There are 16 residues in the CDR3. Germline V gene lookup returns CDR1 SGHRS and CDR2 YFSETQ.

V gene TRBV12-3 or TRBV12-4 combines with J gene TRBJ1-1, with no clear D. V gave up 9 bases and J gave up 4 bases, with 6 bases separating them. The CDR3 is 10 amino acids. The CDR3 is CARRVTEAFF. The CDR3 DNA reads TGTGCCAGGAGGGTCACTGAAGCTTTCTTT.

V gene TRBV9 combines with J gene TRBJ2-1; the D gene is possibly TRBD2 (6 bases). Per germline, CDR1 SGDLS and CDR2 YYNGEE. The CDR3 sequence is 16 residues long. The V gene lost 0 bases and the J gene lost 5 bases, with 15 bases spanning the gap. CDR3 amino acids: CASSVGLTGENNEQFF. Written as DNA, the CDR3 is TGTGCCAGCAGCGTAGGTCTAACGGGGGAGAACAATGAGCAGTTCTTC.

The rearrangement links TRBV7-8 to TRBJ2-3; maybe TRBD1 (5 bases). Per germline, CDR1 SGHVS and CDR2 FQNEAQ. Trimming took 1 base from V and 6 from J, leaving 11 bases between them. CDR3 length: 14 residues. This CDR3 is CASSLEATVDTQYF. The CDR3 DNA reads TGTGCCAGCAGCTTAGAGGCGACAGTCGATACGCAGTATTTT.

The CDR3 bases are TGTGCCAGCAGTTACCGACGGGTAGCTGGCAATCAGCCCCAGCATTTT. The encoded protein is CASSYRRVAGNQPQHF. The rearrangement uses TRBV6-2 or TRBV6-3 and TRBJ1-5; no clear D. CDR3 length: 16 residues. The germline V gene has CDR1 MNHEY and CDR2 SVGEGT. Trimming removed 2 bases at V and 2 bases at J, with 13 bases between.

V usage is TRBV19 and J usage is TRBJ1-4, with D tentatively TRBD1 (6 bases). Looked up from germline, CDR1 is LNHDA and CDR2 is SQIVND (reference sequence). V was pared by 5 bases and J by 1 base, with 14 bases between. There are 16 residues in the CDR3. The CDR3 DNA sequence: TGTGCCAGTAGTGGTGGGGGCGTAGAAACTAATGAAAAACTGTTTTTT. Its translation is CASSGGGVETNEKLFF.

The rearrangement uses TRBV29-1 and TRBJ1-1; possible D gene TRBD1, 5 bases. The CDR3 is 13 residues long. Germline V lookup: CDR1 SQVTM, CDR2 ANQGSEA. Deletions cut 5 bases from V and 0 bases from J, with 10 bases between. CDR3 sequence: CSVHRQLNTEAFF. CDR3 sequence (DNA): TGCAGCGTTCATCGACAGTTGAACACTGAAGCTTTCTTT.

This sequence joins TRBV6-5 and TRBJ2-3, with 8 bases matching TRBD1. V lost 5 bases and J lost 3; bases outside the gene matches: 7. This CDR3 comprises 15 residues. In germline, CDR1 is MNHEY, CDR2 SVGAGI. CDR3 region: CASSQQGDDTDTQYF. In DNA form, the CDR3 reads TGTGCCAGCAGTCAACAGGGGGACGATACAGATACGCAGTATTTT.

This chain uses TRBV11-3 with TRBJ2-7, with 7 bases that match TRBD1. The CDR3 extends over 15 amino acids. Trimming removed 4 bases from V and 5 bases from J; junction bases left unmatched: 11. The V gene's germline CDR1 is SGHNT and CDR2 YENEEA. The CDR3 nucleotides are TGTGCCAGCAGCTCGGGACAGTTTAGTTTTGACGAGCAGTACTTC. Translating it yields CASSSGQFSFDEQYF.

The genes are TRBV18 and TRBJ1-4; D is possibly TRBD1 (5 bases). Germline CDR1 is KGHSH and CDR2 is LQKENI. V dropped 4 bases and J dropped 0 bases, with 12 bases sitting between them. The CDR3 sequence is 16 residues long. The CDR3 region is CASSLSTVATNEKLFF. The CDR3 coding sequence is TGTGCCAGCTCACTTTCGACAGTTGCAACTAATGAAAAACTGTTTTTT. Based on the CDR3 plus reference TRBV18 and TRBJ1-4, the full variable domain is NAGVMQNPRHLVRRRGQEARLRCSPMKGHSHVYWYRQLPEEGLKFMVYLQKENIIDESGMPKERFSAEFPKEGPSILRIQQVVRGDSAAYFCASSLSTVATNEKLFFGSGTQLSVL.

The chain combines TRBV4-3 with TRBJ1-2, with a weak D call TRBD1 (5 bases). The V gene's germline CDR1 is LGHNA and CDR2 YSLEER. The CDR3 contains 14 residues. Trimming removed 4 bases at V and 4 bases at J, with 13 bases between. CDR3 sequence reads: CASSRATASYGYTF. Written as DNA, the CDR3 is TGCGCCAGCAGCCGAGCGACAGCCTCCTATGGCTACACCTTC.

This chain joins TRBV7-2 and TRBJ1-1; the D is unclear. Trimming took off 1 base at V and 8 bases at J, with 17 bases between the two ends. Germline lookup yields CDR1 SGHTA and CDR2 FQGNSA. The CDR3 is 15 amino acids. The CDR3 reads CASSLDPRGFGEAFF. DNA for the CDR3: TGTGCCAGCAGCTTAGACCCCCGGGGTTTCGGCGAAGCTTTCTTT. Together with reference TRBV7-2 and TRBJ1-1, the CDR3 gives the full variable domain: GAGVSQSPSNKVTEKGKDVELRCDPISGHTALYWYRQSLGQGLEFLIYFQGNSAPDKSGLPSDRFSAERTGGSVSTLTIQRTQQEDSAVYLCASSLDPRGFGEAFFGQGTRLTVV.

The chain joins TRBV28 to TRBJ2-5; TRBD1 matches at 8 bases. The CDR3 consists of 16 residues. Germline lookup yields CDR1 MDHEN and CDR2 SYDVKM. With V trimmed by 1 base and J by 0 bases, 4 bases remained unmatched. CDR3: CASSLSRDRNQETQYF. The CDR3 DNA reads TGTGCCAGCAGTTTATCCCGGGACAGGAACCAAGAGACCCAGTACTTC.

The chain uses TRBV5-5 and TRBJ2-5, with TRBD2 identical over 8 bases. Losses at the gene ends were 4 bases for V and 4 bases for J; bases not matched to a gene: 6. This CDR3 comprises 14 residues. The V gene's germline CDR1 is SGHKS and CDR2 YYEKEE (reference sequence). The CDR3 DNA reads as TGTGCCAGCAGCCCGCGGGCGGGGGGAGAGACCCAGTACTTC. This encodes CASSPRAGGETQYF.

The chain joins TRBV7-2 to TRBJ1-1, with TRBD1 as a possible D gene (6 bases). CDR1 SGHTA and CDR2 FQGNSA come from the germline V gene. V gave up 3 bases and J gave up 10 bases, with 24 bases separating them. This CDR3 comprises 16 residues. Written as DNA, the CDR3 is TGTGCCAGCAGCTTTAGGGCAGCGGGGGACACCGCCGGAGCTTTCTTT. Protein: CASSFRAAGDTAGAFF.

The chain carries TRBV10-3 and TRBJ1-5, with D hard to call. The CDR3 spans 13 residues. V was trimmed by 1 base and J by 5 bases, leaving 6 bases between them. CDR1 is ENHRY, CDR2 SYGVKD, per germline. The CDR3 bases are TGTGCCATCAGTGAGTTTTCCGATCAGCCCCAGCATTTT. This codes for CAISEFSDQPQHF.

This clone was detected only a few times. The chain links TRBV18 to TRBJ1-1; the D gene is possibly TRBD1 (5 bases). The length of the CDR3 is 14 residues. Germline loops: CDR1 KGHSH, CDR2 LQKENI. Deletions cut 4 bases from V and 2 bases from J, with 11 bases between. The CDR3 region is CASSLNQGNTEAFF. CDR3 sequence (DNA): TGTGCCAGCTCACTAAATCAGGGAAACACTGAAGCTTTCTTT. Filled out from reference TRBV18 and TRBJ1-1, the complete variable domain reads NAGVMQNPRHLVRRRGQEARLRCSPMKGHSHVYWYRQLPEEGLKFMVYLQKENIIDESGMPKERFSAEFPKEGPSILRIQQVVRGDSAAYFCASSLNQGNTEAFFGQGTRLTVV.

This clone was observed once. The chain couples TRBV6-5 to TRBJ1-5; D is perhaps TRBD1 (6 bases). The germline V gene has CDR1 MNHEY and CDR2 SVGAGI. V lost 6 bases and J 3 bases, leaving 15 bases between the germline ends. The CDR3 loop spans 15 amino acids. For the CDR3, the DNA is TGTGCCAGCAGAAATCCCAACAGGGACAATCAGCCCCAGCATTTT. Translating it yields CASRNPNRDNQPQHF.

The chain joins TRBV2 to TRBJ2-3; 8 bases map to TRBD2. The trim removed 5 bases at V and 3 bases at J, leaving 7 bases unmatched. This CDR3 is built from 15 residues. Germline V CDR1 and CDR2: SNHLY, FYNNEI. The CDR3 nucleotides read TGTGCCAGCAGTCCCCGAGGACTAGCAACAGATACGCAGTATTTT. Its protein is CASSPRGLATDTQYF.

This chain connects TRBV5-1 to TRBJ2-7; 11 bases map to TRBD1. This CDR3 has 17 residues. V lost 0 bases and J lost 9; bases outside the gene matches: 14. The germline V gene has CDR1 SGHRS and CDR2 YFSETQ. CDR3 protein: CASSLDLGTGGSLGQYF. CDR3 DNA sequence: TGCGCCAGCAGCTTGGATTTGGGGACAGGGGGTTCCCTGGGGCAGTACTTC.